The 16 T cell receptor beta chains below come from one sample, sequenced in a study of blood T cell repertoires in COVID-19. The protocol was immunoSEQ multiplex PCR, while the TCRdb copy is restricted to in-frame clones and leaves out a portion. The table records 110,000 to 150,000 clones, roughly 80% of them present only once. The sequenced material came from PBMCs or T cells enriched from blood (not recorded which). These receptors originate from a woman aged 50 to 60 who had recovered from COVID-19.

The CDR3 loop reads CASSEYTRDNEQFF. The CDR3 nucleotides read TGTGCCAGTAGTGAATATACTCGGGACAATGAGCAGTTCTTC. This sequence joins TRBV19 and TRBJ2-1; no definite D call. Germline lookup yields CDR1 LNHDA and CDR2 SQIVND (reference sequence). With 5 bases removed from V and 5 bases from J, the gap between germline ends came to 13 bases. This CDR3 has 14 residues.

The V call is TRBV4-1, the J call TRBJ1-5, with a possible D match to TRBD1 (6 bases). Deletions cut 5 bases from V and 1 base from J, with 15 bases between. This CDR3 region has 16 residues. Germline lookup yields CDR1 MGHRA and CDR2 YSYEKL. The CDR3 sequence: CASSAIPQGSNQPQHF. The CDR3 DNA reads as TGCGCCAGCAGCGCTATTCCCCAGGGGAGCAATCAGCCCCAGCATTTT.

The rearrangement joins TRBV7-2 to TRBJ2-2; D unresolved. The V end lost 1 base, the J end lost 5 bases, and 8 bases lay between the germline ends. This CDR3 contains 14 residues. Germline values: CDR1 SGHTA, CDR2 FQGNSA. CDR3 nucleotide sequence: TGTGCCAGCAGCTTAGATGTGAGAACCGGGGAGCTGTTTTTT. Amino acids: CASSLDVRTGELFF.

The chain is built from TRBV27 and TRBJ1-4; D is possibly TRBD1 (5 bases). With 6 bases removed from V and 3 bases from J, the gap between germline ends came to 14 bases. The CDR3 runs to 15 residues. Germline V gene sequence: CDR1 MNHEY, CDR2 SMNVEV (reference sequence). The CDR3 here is CASRFLGGANEKLFF. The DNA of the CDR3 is TGTGCCAGCAGATTTCTCGGGGGGGCTAATGAAAAACTGTTTTTT.

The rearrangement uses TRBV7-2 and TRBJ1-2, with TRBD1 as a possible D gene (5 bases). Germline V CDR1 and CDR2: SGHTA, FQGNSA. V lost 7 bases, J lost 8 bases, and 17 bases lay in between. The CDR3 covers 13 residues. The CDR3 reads CASTPSEGSGYTF. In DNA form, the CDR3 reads TGTGCCAGCACCCCCTCGGAGGGGAGCGGCTACACCTTC.

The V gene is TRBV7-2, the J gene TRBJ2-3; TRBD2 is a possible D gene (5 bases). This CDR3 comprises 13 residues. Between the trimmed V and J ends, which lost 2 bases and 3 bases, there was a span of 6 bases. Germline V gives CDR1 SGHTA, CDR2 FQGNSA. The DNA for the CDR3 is TGTGCCAGCAGCTTATCGGGGACAGATACGCAGTATTTT. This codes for CASSLSGTDTQYF.

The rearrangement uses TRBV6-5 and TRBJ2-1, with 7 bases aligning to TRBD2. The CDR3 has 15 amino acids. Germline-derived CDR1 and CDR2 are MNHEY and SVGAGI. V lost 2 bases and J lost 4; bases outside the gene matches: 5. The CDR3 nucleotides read TGTGCCAGCAGTTACATGGGGGGGGATTACAATGAGCAGTTCTTC. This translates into CASSYMGGDYNEQFF.

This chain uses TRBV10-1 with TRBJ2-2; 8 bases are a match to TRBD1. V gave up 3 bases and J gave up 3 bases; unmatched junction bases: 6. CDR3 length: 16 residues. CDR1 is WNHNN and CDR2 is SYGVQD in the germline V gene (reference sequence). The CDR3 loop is CASSEPDRGYTGELFF. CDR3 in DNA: TGCGCCAGCAGTGAACCCGACAGGGGATACACCGGGGAGCTGTTTTTT.

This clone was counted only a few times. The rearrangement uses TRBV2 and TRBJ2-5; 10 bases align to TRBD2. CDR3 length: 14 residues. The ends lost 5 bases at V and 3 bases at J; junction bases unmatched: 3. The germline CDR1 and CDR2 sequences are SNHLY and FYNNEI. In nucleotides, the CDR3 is TGTGCCAGCAGTTCAACTAGCGGGAAAGAGACCCAGTACTTC. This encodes CASSSTSGKETQYF. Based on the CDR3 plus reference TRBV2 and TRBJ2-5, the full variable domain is EPEVTQTPSHQVTQMGQEVILRCVPISNHLYFYWYRQILGQKVEFLVSFYNNEISEKSEIFDDQFSVERPDGSNFTLKIRSTKLEDSAMYFCASSSTSGKETQYFGPGTRLLVL.

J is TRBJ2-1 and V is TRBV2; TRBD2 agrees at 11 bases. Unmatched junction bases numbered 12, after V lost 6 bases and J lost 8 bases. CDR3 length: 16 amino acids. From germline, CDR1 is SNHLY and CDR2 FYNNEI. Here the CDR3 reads CASRVAGGLPTHEQFF. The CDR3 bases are TGTGCCAGCAGGGTAGCGGGGGGGCTTCCTACGCATGAGCAGTTCTTC.

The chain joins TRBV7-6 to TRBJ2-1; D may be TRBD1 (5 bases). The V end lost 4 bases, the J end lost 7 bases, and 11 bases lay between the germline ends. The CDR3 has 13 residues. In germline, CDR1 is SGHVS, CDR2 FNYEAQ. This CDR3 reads CASSSDSSNEQFF. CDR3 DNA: TGTGCCAGCAGCTCCGACAGTAGTAATGAGCAGTTCTTC.

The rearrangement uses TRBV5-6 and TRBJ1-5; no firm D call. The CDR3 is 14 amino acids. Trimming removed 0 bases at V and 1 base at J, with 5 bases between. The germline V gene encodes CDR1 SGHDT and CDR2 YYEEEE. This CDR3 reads CASSLGRSNQPQHF. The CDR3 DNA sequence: TGTGCCAGCAGCTTGGGCAGGAGCAATCAGCCCCAGCATTTT.

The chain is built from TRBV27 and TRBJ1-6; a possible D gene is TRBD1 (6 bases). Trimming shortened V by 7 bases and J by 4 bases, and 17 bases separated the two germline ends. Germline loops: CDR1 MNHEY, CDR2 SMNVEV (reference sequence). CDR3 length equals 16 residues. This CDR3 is CASTSWGGGYNSPLHF. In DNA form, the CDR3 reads TGTGCCAGCACCTCATGGGGGGGCGGGTATAATTCACCCCTCCACTTT.

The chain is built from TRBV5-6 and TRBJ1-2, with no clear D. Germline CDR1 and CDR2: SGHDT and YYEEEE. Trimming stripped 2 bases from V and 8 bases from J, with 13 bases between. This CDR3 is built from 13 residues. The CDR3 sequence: CASSFGSLGGYTF. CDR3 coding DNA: TGTGCCAGCAGCTTTGGGAGCCTGGGAGGCTACACCTTC.

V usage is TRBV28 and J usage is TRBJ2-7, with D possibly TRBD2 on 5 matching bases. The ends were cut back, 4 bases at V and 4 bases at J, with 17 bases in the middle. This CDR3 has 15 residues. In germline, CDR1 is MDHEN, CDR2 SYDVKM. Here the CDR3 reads CASSSAGPRVYEQYV. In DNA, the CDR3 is TGTGCCAGCAGTTCCGCGGGCCCACGCGTGTACGAGCAGTACGTC.

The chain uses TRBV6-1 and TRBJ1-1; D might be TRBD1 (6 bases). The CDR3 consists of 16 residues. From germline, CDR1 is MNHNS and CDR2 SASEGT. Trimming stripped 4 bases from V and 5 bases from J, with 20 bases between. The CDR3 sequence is CASSGEWGQRETEAFF. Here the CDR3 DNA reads TGTGCCAGCAGTGGCGAGTGGGGGCAAAGAGAAACTGAAGCTTTCTTT.